This TCR beta chain was documented in a study of spatial heterogeneity in lung cancer. The germline gives CDR1 SGHKS, CDR2 YYEKEE (reference sequence). J was trimmed by 6 bases and V by 4 bases; bases with no gene match: 6. The CDR3 has 13 residues. TCRdb passed the 5' RACE reads through MiXCR, listing each CDR3 protein once. The table has some 2,000 distinct CDR3 sequences, approximately 7.6% seen once. In its sample, this clonotype was seen many times. Sample time point: sample taken at primary tumor resection. From tumor, nontumor lung or frozen PBMC, whole RNA was taken unsorted for sequencing. The sample here was normal lung tissue next to the tumor, taken at surgery. The source is a male donor with early-stage non-small cell lung cancer. V and J are TRBV5-5 and TRBJ2-7; 8 bases are shared with TRBD1. CDR3 nucleotide sequence: TGTGCCAGCAGCACCGGGACAGGAGTCGAGCAGTACTTC. This translates into CASSTGTGVEQYF.